What follows describes a single T cell receptor (beta chain). The sample originates from a study of Ad26.COV2.S vaccination and SARS-CoV-2 variants. CDR1 is SEHNR, CDR2 FQNEAQ, per germline (reference sequence). CDR3 length equals 14 residues. V lost 3 bases to trimming and J lost 1 base, with 9 bases between them. Regarding treatment: roughly 18 received Ad26.COV2.S at low or high dose, single or two shots; about 5 received placebo; per-sample allocation not given. All samples were drawn on day 63, counting from the first vaccine or placebo injection. TCRdb's copy holds only in-frame clones and misses some; the assay was immunoSEQ multiplex PCR. This table has 350,000 to 500,000 clones, less than 95% appearing once.

The chain carries TRBV7-9 and TRBJ1-2; no clear D gene. This TCR was sampled from a person between 18 and 60 years old who received the Ad26.COV2.S COVID-19 vaccine or a placebo. The material sequenced was peripheral blood, taken in a trial of Ad26.COV2.S vaccine versus placebo. The CDR3 loop reads CASSFGEVNYGYTF. CDR3 DNA sequence: TGTGCCAGCAGCTTTGGGGAGGTTAACTATGGCTACACCTTC. Using reference TRBV7-9 and TRBJ1-2 for the parts outside the CDR3, the full variable domain is DTGVSQNPRHKITKRGQNVTFRCDPISEHNRLYWYRQTLGQGPEFLTYFQNEAQLEKSRLLSDRFSAERPKGSFSTLEIQRTEQGDSAMYLCASSFGEVNYGYTFGSGTRLTVV.